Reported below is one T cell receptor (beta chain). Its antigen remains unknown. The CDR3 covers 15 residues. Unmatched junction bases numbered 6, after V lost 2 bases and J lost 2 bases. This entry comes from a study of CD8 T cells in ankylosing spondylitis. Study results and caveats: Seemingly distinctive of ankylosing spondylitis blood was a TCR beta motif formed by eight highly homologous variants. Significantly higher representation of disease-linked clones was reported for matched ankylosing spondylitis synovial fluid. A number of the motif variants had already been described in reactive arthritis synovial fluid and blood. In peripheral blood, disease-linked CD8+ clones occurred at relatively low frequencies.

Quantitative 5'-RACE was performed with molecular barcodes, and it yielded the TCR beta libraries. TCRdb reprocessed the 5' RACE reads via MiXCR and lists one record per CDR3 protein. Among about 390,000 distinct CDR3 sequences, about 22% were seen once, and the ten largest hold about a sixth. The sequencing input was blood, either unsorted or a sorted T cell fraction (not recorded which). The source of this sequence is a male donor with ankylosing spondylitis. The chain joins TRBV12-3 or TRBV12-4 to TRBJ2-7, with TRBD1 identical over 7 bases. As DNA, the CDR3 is TGTGCCAGCAGTTTAAACAGGGGTACCCCCTACGAGCAGTACTTC. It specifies CASSLNRGTPYEQYF.